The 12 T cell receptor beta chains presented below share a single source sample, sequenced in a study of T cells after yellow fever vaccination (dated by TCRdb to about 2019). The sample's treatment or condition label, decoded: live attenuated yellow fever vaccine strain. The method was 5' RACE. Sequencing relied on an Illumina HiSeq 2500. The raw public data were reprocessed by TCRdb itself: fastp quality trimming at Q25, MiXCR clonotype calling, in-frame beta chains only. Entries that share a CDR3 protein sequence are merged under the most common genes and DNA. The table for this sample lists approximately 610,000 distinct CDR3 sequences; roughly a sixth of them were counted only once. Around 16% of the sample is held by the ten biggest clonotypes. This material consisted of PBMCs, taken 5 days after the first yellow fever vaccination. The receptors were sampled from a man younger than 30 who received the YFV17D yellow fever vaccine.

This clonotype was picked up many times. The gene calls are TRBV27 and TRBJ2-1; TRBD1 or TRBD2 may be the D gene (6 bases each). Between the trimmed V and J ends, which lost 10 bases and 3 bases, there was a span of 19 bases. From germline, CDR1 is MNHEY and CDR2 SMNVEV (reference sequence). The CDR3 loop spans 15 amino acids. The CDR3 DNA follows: TGTGCCACCGGGGTCGGGGGCGGACTCTACAATGAGCAGTTCTTC. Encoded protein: CATGVGGGLYNEQFF.

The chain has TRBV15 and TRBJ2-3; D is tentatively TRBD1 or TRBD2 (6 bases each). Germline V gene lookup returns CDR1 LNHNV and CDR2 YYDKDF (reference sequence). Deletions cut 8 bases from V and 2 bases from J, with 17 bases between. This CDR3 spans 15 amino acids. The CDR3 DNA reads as TGTGCCACCTCGACGGGGGCGCGCGTCACAGATACGCAGTATTTT. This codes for CATSTGARVTDTQYF.

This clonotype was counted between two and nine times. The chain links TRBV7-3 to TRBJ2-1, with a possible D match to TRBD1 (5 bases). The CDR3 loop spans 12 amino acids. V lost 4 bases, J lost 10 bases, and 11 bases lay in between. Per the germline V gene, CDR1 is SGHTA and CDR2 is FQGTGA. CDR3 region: CASSYDRREQFF. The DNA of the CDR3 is TGTGCCAGCAGCTACGACAGAAGGGAGCAGTTCTTC.

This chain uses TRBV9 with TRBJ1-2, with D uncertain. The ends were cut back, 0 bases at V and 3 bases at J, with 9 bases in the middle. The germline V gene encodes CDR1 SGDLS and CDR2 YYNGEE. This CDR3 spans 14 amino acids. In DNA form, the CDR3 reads TGTGCCAGCAGCGTAGGGGGTGGGGACTATGGCTACACCTTC. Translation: CASSVGGGDYGYTF.

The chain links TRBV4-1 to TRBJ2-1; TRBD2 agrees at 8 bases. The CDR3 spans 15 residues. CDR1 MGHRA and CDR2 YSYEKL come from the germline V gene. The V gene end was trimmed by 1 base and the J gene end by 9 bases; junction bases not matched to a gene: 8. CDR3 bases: TGCGCCAGCAGCCAAGGGCTAGCGGGCCCCGCTGAGCAGTTCTTC. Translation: CASSQGLAGPAEQFF.

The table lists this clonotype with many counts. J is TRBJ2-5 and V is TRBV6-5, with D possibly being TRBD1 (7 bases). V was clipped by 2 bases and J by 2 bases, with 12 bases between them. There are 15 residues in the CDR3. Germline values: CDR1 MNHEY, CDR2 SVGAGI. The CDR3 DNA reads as TGTGCCAGCAGTTACGCAGGGGGAGGTCAAGAGACCCAGTACTTC. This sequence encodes CASSYAGGGQETQYF.

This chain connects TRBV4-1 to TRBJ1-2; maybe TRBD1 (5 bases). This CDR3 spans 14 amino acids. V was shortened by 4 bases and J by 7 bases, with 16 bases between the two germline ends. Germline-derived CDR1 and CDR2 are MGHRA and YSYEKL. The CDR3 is CASSPRQTFGGYTF. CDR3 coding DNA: TGCGCCAGCAGCCCACGACAGACCTTCGGTGGCTACACCTTC.

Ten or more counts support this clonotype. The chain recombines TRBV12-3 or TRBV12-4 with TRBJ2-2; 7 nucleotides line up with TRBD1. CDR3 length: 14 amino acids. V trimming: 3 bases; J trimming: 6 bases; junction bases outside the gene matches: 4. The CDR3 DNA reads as TGTGCCAGCAGTTTCGTAGGGGGCGCCGGGGAGCTGTTTTTT. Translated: CASSFVGGAGELFF.

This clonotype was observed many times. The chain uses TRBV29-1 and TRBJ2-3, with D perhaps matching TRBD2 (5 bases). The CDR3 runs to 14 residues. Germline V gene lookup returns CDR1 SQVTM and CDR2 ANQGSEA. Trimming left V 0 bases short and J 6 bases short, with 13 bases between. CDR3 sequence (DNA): TGCAGCGTTGAAGACCCCCGGAGGTCGGATACGCAGTATTTT. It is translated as CSVEDPRRSDTQYF.

DNA for the CDR3: TGCGCCAGCAGCAAAGGACTAGCGGGGGCCCTCCTCACAGATACGCAGTATTTT. This gives the protein CASSKGLAGALLTDTQYF. The chain joins TRBV5-1 to TRBJ2-3, with 13 positions matching TRBD2. Losses at the gene ends were 4 bases for V and 2 bases for J; bases not matched to a gene: 10. CDR1 and CDR2 (germline): SGHRS, YFSETQ. The length of the CDR3 is 18 residues.

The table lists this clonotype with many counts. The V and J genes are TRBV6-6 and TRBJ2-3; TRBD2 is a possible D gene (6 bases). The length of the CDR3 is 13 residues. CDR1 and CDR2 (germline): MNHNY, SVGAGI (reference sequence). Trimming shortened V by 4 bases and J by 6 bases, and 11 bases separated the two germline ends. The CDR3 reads CASSLRETDTQYF. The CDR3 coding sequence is TGTGCCAGCAGTTTACGGGAGACGGATACGCAGTATTTT.

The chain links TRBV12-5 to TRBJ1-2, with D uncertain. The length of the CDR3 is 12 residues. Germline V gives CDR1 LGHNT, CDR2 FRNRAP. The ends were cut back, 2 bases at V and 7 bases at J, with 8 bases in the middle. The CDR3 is CASGLWVSGYTF. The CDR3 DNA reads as TGTGCTAGTGGTTTGTGGGTTTCTGGCTACACCTTC.